The sequence of this T cell receptor beta chain was determined in a study of T cells and Merkel cell carcinoma outcomes. Notes on the study in general: Merkel cell carcinoma outcomes were reportedly predicted by repertoire and T-cell density.

As concerns this clone: As yet, its antigen is unknown.

Assay: immunoSEQ multiplex PCR; the TCRdb copy retains only in-frame clones and omits some. Of 400 or so clones listed, about 91% were seen once; the top ten hold under 7.5%. The V end lost 0 bases, the J end lost 6 bases, and 12 bases lay between the germline ends. CDR3 size: 15 residues. Germline CDR1 MGHRA, CDR2 YSYEKL. The origin of this receptor is a human donor with Merkel cell carcinoma. The sequencing input was tumor tissue from Merkel cell carcinoma. This chain uses TRBV4-1 with TRBJ1-5; TRBD1 might be the D (6 bases). CDR3 DNA: TGCGCCAGCAGCCAAGATGAGGGGGACGGTCAGCCCCAGCATTTT. Translated, it gives CASSQDEGDGQPQHF.